This T cell receptor beta chain was sequenced during a study of cytomegalovirus exposure and HLA in healthy donors. Study-wide background: The approximately 720 first-cohort repertoires and the approximately 110 validation repertoires shared the same platform, a later analysis reported.

It was the roughly 110-subject validation cohort, separate from the 666-subject first cohort, to which the donors belonged. Profiled with immunoSEQ multiplex PCR; TCRdb holds only in-frame clones, not every one. The sample records just under 75,000 clones, 90% to 95% being singletons. This clone was seen only once. The antigen remains unidentified. Broader study findings: Overall, about 160 TCR beta chains were annotated as cytomegalovirus-associated.

The V end was cut by 7 bases, the J end by 3 bases, with 15 bases between. Germline lookup yields CDR1 MDHEN and CDR2 SYDVKM. This CDR3 has 14 residues. The V gene is TRBV28, the J gene TRBJ1-1; tentatively, D is TRBD1 (6 bases). This clonotype originated in a woman in her late teens or twenties in good health and CMV-seropositive. The sequencing input was PBMCs. The CDR3 sequence: CASTSGGADTEAFF. DNA of the CDR3: TGTGCCAGCACGTCTGGGGGGGCCGACACTGAAGCTTTCTTT.